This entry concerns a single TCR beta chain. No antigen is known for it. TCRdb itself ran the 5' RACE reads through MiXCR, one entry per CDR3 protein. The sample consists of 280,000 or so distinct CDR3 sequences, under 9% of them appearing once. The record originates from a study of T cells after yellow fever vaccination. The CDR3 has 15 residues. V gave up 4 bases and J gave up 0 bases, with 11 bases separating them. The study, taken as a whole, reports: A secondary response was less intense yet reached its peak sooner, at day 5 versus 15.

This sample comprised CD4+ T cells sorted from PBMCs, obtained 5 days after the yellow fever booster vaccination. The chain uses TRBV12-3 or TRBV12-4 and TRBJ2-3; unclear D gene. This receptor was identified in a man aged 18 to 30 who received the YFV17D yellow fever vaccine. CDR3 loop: CASSSRSTSTDTQYF. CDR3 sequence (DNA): TGTGCCAGCAGTTCGAGGAGCACTAGCACAGATACGCAGTATTTT.